These T cell receptor beta chains were read from a single sample in a study of blood T cell repertoires in COVID-19. The method was immunoSEQ multiplex PCR; TCRdb's version includes in-frame clones alone and lacks a portion of them. The sample has about 150,000 clones; about 82% are singletons. The sample was peripheral blood. These receptors originate from a woman in her thirties or forties with active or convalescent COVID-19. Each CDR3 is given with its conserved first and last residue.

v_call	j_call	cdr3_aa
TRBV3-1/TRBV3-2	TRBJ1-3	CASSQRGSGNTIYF
TRBV10-2	TRBJ1-1	CASSEDRGAFF
TRBV28	TRBJ1-6	CASSKGQGGGYNSPLHF
TRBV30	TRBJ2-2	CAWSPSWAAGTGELFF
TRBV19	TRBJ1-3	CASSNGQIGNTIYF
TRBV27	TRBJ2-7	CASSFNRAGSDEQYF
TRBV6-1	TRBJ2-1	CASSEGLQFAYNEQFF
TRBV7-2	TRBJ2-5	CATMRTAQETQYF
TRBV15	TRBJ1-1	CATSRVQGGTEAFF
TRBV6-5	TRBJ1-2	CASSSRVDGYTF
TRBV19	TRBJ1-3	CASMVAAGNTIYF
TRBV11-2	TRBJ1-1	CASSPDGRGAFF
TRBV21-1	TRBJ2-5	CASSKKTSTLPNHQETQYF
TRBV10-1	TRBJ2-1	CASSESPGAEQFF
TRBV5-1	TRBJ2-3	CASSLVGYGGLTDTQYF
TRBV5-4	TRBJ1-2	CASSSGQTPGAYGYTF
TRBV28	TRBJ2-5	CASSSPPGLQETQYF
TRBV5-6	TRBJ1-2	CASSLGQGNYGYTF
TRBV6-6	TRBJ2-1	CGAGGPNEQFF
TRBV10-2	TRBJ2-7	CASSRDRNTEQYF
TRBV5-6	TRBJ2-5	CASSSGLAGWKTQYF
TRBV5-4	TRBJ1-1	CASSRDSHTEAFF
TRBV18	TRBJ1-6	CASSRTPNLSPLHF
TRBV5-4	TRBJ1-1	CASTTPGTANTEAFF
TRBV27	TRBJ2-5	CASSFYGTDKQETQYF
TRBV19	TRBJ2-5	CASRADRGRETQYF
TRBV11-2	TRBJ1-2	CASSLYSPGGYGYTF
TRBV2	TRBJ2-2	CASSLTWAPGTGELFF
TRBV5-1	TRBJ2-5	CASSFLGTAQETQYF
TRBV7-2	TRBJ1-3	CASIRSGNTIYF
TRBV28	TRBJ2-5	CASSLGSGRGSETQYF
TRBV18	TRBJ2-5	CASSQELQETQYF
TRBV28	TRBJ1-2	CASSPRGLVGYTF
TRBV14	TRBJ1-3	CASSHMTGGSRNTIYF
TRBV7-2	TRBJ2-1	CASSLGRGLSYNEQFF
TRBV10-3	TRBJ1-1	CAISPGVGEAFF
TRBV27	TRBJ2-3	CASSLSSFGRTDTQYF
TRBV3-1/TRBV3-2	TRBJ1-6	CASSTRDRAPYNSPLHF
TRBV3-1/TRBV3-2	TRBJ2-7	CASSQFRQTYEQYF
TRBV30	TRBJ1-2	CAWSVGWTGCTF
TRBV6-5	TRBJ2-7	CASSTGNPYEQYF
TRBV18	TRBJ2-4	CASSDRQTSAKNIQYF
TRBV6-5	TRBJ1-5	CASSPWGQPNQPQHF
TRBV18	TRBJ1-5	CASSPSSSRGNQPQHF
TRBV6-5	TRBJ2-3	CASSNGRGGFNTQYF
TRBV11-3	TRBJ1-1	CASSLAGTDEAFF
TRBV27	TRBJ1-1	CASSFGTGGREAFF
TRBV24-1	TRBJ2-1	CATSAGLAGLIGNEQFF
TRBV27	TRBJ1-6	CASSPDRGYYNSPLHF
TRBV7-2	TRBJ2-2	CASSLGGANTGELFF
TRBV7-6	TRBJ1-1	CASSLLTAGRGDEAFF
TRBV21-1	TRBJ1-3	CASSPRGAVFVLNSGNTIYF
TRBV7-9	TRBJ2-1	CASSFTPTGLKFF
TRBV12-3/TRBV12-4	TRBJ1-2	CASSHGQGFGYTF
TRBV28	TRBJ1-4	CASSPPTGNEKLFF